The source of this T cell receptor beta chain is a study of T-cell memory formation after mild COVID-19. Study conclusions and caveats: Mainly in CM and EM were contracting CD4+ clones; CD8+ were in EMRA.

With constant-segment primers, 5'RACE yielded cDNA libraries of TCR alpha and TCR beta that carried sample barcodes and UMIs. TCRdb reprocessed the 5' RACE reads via MiXCR and lists one record per CDR3 protein. The table has about 360,000 distinct CDR3 sequences, about an eighth seen once. Germline V gives CDR1 DFQATT, CDR2 SNEGSKA (reference sequence). There are 14 residues in the CDR3. J lost 5 bases, V lost 3 bases, and 7 bases had no gene match. About this clonotype: Its antigen is not identified.

Sequencing input: PBMCs or a T cell subset sorted from them (not recorded which). This clonotype was obtained from a man between 18 and 35 years old who had mild COVID-19 (a few samples of this study predate the infection). Cell type and time point are not known. This rearrangement joins TRBV20-1 to TRBJ1-5, with 7 bases that match TRBD1. CDR3 sequence: CSARGAGGYQPQHF. DNA for the CDR3: TGCAGTGCTAGGGGGGCAGGGGGGTATCAGCCCCAGCATTTT.